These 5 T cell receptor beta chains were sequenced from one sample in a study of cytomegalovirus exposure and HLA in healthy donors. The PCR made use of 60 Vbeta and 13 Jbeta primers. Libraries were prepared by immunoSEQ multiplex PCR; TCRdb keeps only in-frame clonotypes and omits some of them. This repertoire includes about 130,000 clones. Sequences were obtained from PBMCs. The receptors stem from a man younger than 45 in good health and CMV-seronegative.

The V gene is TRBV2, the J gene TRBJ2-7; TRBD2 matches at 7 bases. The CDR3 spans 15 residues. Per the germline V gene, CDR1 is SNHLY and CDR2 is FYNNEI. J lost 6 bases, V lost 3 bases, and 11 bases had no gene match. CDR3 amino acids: CASSEVAGVEGEQYF. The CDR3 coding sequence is TGTGCCAGCAGTGAGGTGGCGGGGGTGGAGGGCGAGCAGTACTTC.

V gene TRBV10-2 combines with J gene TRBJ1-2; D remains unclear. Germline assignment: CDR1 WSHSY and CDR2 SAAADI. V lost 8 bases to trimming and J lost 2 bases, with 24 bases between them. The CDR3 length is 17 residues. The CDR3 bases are TGCGCCAGCCGAAAGGGAGTCCTCGAAGCGGGCAACTATGGCTACACCTTC. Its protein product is CASRKGVLEAGNYGYTF.

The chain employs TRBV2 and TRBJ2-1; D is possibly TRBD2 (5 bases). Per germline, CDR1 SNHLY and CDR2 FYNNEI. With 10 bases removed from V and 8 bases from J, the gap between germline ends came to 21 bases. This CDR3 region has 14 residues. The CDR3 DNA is TGTGCCACCGAACCCCGGACGGAGGTTGATGAGCAGTTCTTC. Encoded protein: CATEPRTEVDEQFF.

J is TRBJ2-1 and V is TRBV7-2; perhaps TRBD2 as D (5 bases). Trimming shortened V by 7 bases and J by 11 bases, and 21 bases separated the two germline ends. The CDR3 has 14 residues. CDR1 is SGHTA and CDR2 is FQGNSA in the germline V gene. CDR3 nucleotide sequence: TGTGCCAGCACAGGCCCCGGGAAGATCCGTAAGCAGTTCTTC. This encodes CASTGPGKIRKQFF.

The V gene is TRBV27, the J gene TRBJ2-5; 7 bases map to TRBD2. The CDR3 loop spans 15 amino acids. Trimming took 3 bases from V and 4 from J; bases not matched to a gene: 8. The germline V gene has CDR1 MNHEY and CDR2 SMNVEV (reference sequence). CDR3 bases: TGTGCCAGCAGTTTGGGGGGAGGGCCGGGAGAGACCCAGTACTTC. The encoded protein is CASSLGGGPGETQYF.